Presented here are 6 T cell receptor beta chains from one specimen sequenced in a study of blood T cell repertoires in COVID-19. Sequencing used immunoSEQ multiplex PCR; TCRdb keeps in-frame clones, though not all of them. The sample lists about 270,000 clones; approximately 86% were seen once. The sequenced sample was peripheral blood. The receptors shown here come from a man between 35 and 55 years old with active or convalescent COVID-19.

This clone was seen once. V is TRBV6-1 and J is TRBJ1-4; D remains ambiguous. Trimming pared 0 bases from V and 5 bases from J, leaving 16 bases between. The germline gives CDR1 MNHNS, CDR2 SASEGT. The CDR3 length is 17 residues. CDR3 bases: TGTGCCAGCAGTGAAGCGGGGTTCGGGAATGGGAATGAAAAACTGTTTTTT. It specifies CASSEAGFGNGNEKLFF.

The chain employs TRBV6-1 and TRBJ2-4; D is undetermined. The germline V and J ends were trimmed by 3 bases and 2 bases, with 14 bases remaining between them. Germline CDR1 and CDR2: MNHNS and SASEGT. CDR3 size: 16 residues. The CDR3 coding sequence is TGTGCCAGCAGTGATCCCCTCACAGAGACCAAAAACATTCAGTACTTC. Its protein product is CASSDPLTETKNIQYF.

The CDR3 bases are TGTGCCAGCAGCCAAAATTTCCTCGAGCAGTACTTC. Its protein product is CASSQNFLEQYF. The chain recombines TRBV3-1 (or the pseudogene TRBV3-2) with TRBJ2-7; no definite D call. The germline V gene has CDR1 LGHDT and CDR2 YNNKEL (reference sequence). CDR3 size: 12 residues. The V gene lost 2 bases and the J gene lost 6 bases, with 8 bases spanning the gap.

The chain is built from TRBV3-1 (or the pseudogene TRBV3-2) and TRBJ1-6; 7 positions agree with TRBD1. V shed 0 bases and J 10 bases; nucleotides not matched to a gene: 9. There are 16 residues in the CDR3. CDR1 LGHDT and CDR2 YNNKEL come from the germline V gene (reference sequence). The CDR3 protein is CASSQERNRGRSPLHF. The DNA of the CDR3 is TGTGCCAGCAGCCAAGAGAGGAACAGGGGAAGGTCACCCCTCCACTTT.

V gene TRBV30 combines with J gene TRBJ2-1, with 8 bases lining up with TRBD1. Per germline, CDR1 GTSNPN and CDR2 SVGIG (reference sequence). With 4 bases clipped from V and 6 bases from J, the junction kept 5 bases outside the gene matches. The length of the CDR3 is 13 residues. The CDR3 reads CAWTTTGANEQFF. The DNA of the CDR3 is TGTGCCTGGACCACGACAGGGGCCAATGAGCAGTTCTTC.

The chain recombines TRBV18 with TRBJ2-1, with 12 bases aligning to TRBD1. V lost 2 bases and J lost 4; bases outside the gene matches: 9. Germline loops: CDR1 KGHSH, CDR2 LQKENI. The CDR3 extends over 18 amino acids. CDR3 loop: CASSPRPGQGAKYNEQFF. The CDR3 DNA is TGTGCCAGCTCACCAAGGCCGGGACAGGGGGCCAAATACAATGAGCAGTTCTTC.